The TCR beta chain under discussion was sequenced for a study of T cell responses to AZD1222 COVID-19 vaccine. Across the whole study: Second-dose timings of about 4 or about 12 weeks were pooled. General study results and limits: Mostly white British, mostly female donors; authors suggested clonal diversity may be underestimated. Baseline antibody screening turned up just a handful of seropositive AZD1222 recipients.

CDR1 SNHLY and CDR2 FYNNEI come from the germline V gene. The CDR3 covers 13 residues. Deletions cut 3 bases from V and 3 bases from J, with 8 bases between. Details on this clone: The antigen remains unidentified.

The repertoire was sequenced with immunoSEQ multiplex PCR; TCRdb's copy has only in-frame clones and lacks some. The sample shows around 84,000 clones, around nine tenths of them seen only once. This sequence joins TRBV2 and TRBJ1-2, with D maybe TRBD1 (5 bases). The sequence was obtained from an adult in good health. Material: peripheral blood, obtained on day 0 of AZD1222 vaccination. The CDR3 loop is CASSDREDYGYTF. For the CDR3, the DNA is TGTGCCAGCAGTGACAGGGAAGACTATGGCTACACCTTC.